The 10 T cell receptor beta chains listed next were all sequenced from one sample in a study of T cell responses to AZD1222 COVID-19 vaccine. Some clones are missing from TCRdb's copy, which holds only in-frame ones; the method was immunoSEQ multiplex PCR. The sample yields around 80,000 clones, around 85% seen once. The sequencing used peripheral blood, collected 28 days after the second AZD1222 dose. The receptors derive from an adult who received the AZD1222 COVID-19 vaccine.

As DNA, the CDR3 is TGTGCCAGCACCCAAGGGGGACACGGGGACTACGAGCAGTACTTC. Encoded protein: CASTQGGHGDYEQYF. The chain combines TRBV28 with TRBJ2-7; D possibly corresponds to TRBD1 (6 bases). V was clipped by 7 bases and J by 3 bases, with 19 bases between them. This CDR3 has 15 amino acids. Per germline, CDR1 MDHEN and CDR2 SYDVKM.

The CDR3, as DNA: TGTGCCAGCTCACCGGAAGGACTAGTAGGAGAGACCCAGTACTTC. This translates into CASSPEGLVGETQYF. J is TRBJ2-5 and V is TRBV18, with 7 positions matching TRBD2. The ends lost 3 bases at V and 4 bases at J; junction bases unmatched: 8. CDR1 KGHSH and CDR2 LQKENI come from the germline V gene. CDR3 size: 15 residues.

The chain has TRBV19 and TRBJ2-3; 11 nucleotides line up with TRBD2. The CDR3 runs 14 residues. Per the germline V gene, CDR1 is LNHDA and CDR2 is SQIVND (reference sequence). With 7 bases clipped from V and 1 base from J, the junction kept 1 base outside the gene matches. DNA of the CDR3: TGTGCCAGTATGGGACTAGCGGGCACAGATACGCAGTATTTT. Translation: CASMGLAGTDTQYF.

This CDR3 is CASLTGNQPQHF. The CDR3 nucleotides read TGTGCCAGTTTAACAGGCAATCAGCCCCAGCATTTT. The chain uses TRBV28 and TRBJ1-5; D call uncertain. Trimming removed 9 bases from V and 2 bases from J, with 8 bases in between. CDR3 length equals 12 residues. Per the germline V gene, CDR1 is MDHEN and CDR2 is SYDVKM.

The chain links TRBV6-5 to TRBJ2-1, with TRBD2 identical over 12 bases. V dropped 8 bases and J dropped 10; count of bases not matched to a gene: 12. This CDR3 contains 15 residues. Germline CDR1 reads MNHEY; CDR2 reads SVGAGI. In DNA, the CDR3 is TGTGCCAGCTCCCTAGCGGGGGGGCCCGCACAAGAGCAGTTCTTC. Protein: CASSLAGGPAQEQFF.

This rearrangement joins TRBV5-1 to TRBJ2-2; D assignment may be TRBD1 or TRBD2 (5 bases each). The germline V gene has CDR1 SGHRS and CDR2 YFSETQ. This CDR3 is 14 amino acids long. V lost 2 bases to trimming and J lost 4 bases, with 9 bases between them. The CDR3 nucleotides are TGCGCCAGCAGCTTAAGTGGGACCACCGGGGAGCTGTTTTTT. Its translation: CASSLSGTTGELFF.

The V and J genes are TRBV2 and TRBJ1-4, with TRBD1 matching over 7 bases. The CDR3 has 11 residues. The V segment lost 6 bases and the J segment 8 bases; nucleotides outside the gene matches: 0. The germline V gene has CDR1 SNHLY and CDR2 FYNNEI. Here the CDR3 reads CASRGGEKLFF. The CDR3 coding sequence is TGTGCCAGCAGAGGGGGCGAAAAACTGTTTTTT.

The CDR3 nucleotides read TGCGCCAGCACTTCATTAGGGACAGACTACGAGCAGTACTTC. Amino acid sequence: CASTSLGTDYEQYF. This chain connects TRBV10-1 to TRBJ2-7; 7 positions match TRBD1. Germline CDR1 reads WNHNN; CDR2 reads SYGVQD (reference sequence). The ends lost 7 bases at V and 3 bases at J; junction bases unmatched: 9. This CDR3 has 14 amino acids.

The chain has TRBV19 and TRBJ1-5; possibly TRBD1 for D (5 bases). CDR3 length equals 15 residues. Germline loops: CDR1 LNHDA, CDR2 SQIVND (reference sequence). Trimming cost V 3 bases and J 1 base, with 10 bases left between them. The CDR3 DNA reads TGTGCCAGTAGTATTTGGGGGACGAGCAATCAGCCCCAGCATTTT. Translation gives CASSIWGTSNQPQHF.

The chain joins TRBV24-1 to TRBJ1-2; D is ambiguous. From germline, CDR1 is KGHDR and CDR2 SFDVKD. The ends were cut back, 5 bases at V and 3 bases at J, with 6 bases in the middle. CDR3 length: 12 amino acids. CDR3 sequence: CATSAGYYGYTF. The CDR3, as DNA: TGTGCCACCAGTGCGGGGTACTATGGCTACACCTTC.